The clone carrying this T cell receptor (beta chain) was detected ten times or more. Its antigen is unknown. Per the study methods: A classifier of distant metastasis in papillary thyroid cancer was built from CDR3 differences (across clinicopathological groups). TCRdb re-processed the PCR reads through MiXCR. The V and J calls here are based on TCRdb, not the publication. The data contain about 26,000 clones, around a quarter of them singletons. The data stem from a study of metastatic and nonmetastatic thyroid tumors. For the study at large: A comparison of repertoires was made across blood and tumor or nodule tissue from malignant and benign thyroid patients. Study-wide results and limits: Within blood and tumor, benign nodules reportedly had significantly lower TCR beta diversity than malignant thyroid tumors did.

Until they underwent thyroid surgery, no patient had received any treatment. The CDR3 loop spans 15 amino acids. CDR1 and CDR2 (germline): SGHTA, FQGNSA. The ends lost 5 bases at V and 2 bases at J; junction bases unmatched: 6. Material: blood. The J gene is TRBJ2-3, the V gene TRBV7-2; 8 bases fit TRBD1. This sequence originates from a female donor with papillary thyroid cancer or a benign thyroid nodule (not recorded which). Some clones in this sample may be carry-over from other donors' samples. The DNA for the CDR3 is TGTGCCAGCAGCCCTCGACAGGGGATCACAGATACGCAGTATTTT. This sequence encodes CASSPRQGITDTQYF.